This T cell receptor beta chain was captured by sequencing in a study of CD8+ T cells in alopecia areata. With 6 bases removed from V and 4 bases from J, the gap between germline ends came to 12 bases. This CDR3 is built from 13 residues. In germline, CDR1 is LGHNT, CDR2 FRNRAP. Treatment here: oral pan-JAK inhibitor, 5-10 mg twice daily. RNA extraction was followed by reverse transcription into cDNA, which acted as the sequencing template. The data were produced by immunoSEQ multiplex PCR, yet TCRdb's version contains in-frame clones alone and is incomplete. Counted here are about 300,000 clones, nearly 60% occurring once; the ten biggest clones make up more than 1.5%.

The sequenced sample was CD4+ T cells sorted from blood, obtained at week 24, from a patient treated with tofacitinib. The receptor comes from a human donor with alopecia areata. The chain employs TRBV12-5 and TRBJ1-1, with D perhaps TRBD1 (5 bases). The CDR3 region has the DNA TGTGCTAGTGGCCCCGGACACATCACTGAAGCTTTCTTT. It encodes CASGPGHITEAFF.